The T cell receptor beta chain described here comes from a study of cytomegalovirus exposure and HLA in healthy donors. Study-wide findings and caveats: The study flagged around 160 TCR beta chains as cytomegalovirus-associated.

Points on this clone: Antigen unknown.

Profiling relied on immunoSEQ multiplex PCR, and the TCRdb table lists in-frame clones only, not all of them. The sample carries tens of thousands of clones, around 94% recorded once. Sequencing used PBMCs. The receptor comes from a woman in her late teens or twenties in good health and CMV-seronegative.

The CDR3 loop is CASSSGTENYGYTF. CDR3 nucleotides: TGTGCCAGCTCGTCGGGGACAGAGAACTATGGCTACACCTTC. V gene TRBV28 combines with J gene TRBJ1-2; 7 nucleotides match TRBD1. V was clipped by 8 bases and J by 2 bases; unmatched bases: 8. Looked up from germline, CDR1 is MDHEN and CDR2 is SYDVKM. The CDR3 spans 14 residues.